Listed below are T cell receptor beta chains from one sample, sequenced in a study of T-cell memory formation after mild COVID-19. TCRdb recomputed calls from the 5' RACE reads with MiXCR, one row per CDR3 protein. The table has about 140,000 distinct CDR3 sequences, 15% to 20% seen once. Sequenced input: PBMCs or a T cell subset sorted from them (not recorded which). The receptors come from an adult woman who had mild COVID-19 (a few samples of this study predate the infection). Cell type and time point are not known. Each CDR3 is given with its conserved first and last residue. Each record gives: D gene, V gene, clone size, J gene, CDR3 DNA, CDR3 protein. D genes are given only for firm matches. Clone size, where shown, is once, few, many, or a class for clones that have expanded.

d_call: .; v_call: TRBV7-3; clone_size: few; j_call: TRBJ2-3; cdr3_nt: TGTGCCAGCAGCTTAACGGGGGCAGATACGCAGTATTTT; cdr3_aa: CASSLTGADTQYF
d_call: .; v_call: TRBV20-1; clone_size: few; j_call: TRBJ1-1; cdr3_nt: TGCAGTGCTAGGGGGGGGACGCCGAACACTGAAGCTTTCTTT; cdr3_aa: CSARGGTPNTEAFF
d_call: TRBD2; v_call: TRBV12-3/TRBV12-4; clone_size: .; j_call: TRBJ2-7; cdr3_nt: TGTGCCAGCAGTCGGGGACTAGAAATCCAATTCGAGCAGTACTTC; cdr3_aa: CASSRGLEIQFEQYF
d_call: TRBD1; v_call: TRBV4-1; clone_size: few; j_call: TRBJ2-5; cdr3_nt: TGCGCCAGCAGCCCAACTAGGGGACAGGGTCGCCAAGAGACCCAGTACTTC; cdr3_aa: CASSPTRGQGRQETQYF
d_call: TRBD1; v_call: TRBV19; clone_size: few; j_call: TRBJ2-5; cdr3_nt: TGTGCCAGTACCGGGACAGTAGGGGAGACCCAGTACTTC; cdr3_aa: CASTGTVGETQYF
d_call: .; v_call: TRBV4-1; clone_size: few; j_call: TRBJ1-2; cdr3_nt: TGCGCCAGCAGCCAAAGGACAGAACGCTATGGCTACACCTTC; cdr3_aa: CASSQRTERYGYTF
d_call: .; v_call: TRBV12-3/TRBV12-4; clone_size: .; j_call: TRBJ2-7; cdr3_nt: TGTGCCAGCAGTCAGACCGACGCGTCTAACCACGAGCAGTACTTC; cdr3_aa: CASSQTDASNHEQYF
d_call: TRBD2; v_call: TRBV20-1; clone_size: few; j_call: TRBJ2-1; cdr3_nt: TGCAGTGCTTTGGGACTAGCGGGAGGAAATGAGCAGTTCTTC; cdr3_aa: CSALGLAGGNEQFF
d_call: .; v_call: TRBV12-3/TRBV12-4; clone_size: many; j_call: TRBJ2-7; cdr3_nt: TGTGCCAGCAGCCGCCCGGGCTCCTACGAGCAGTACTTC; cdr3_aa: CASSRPGSYEQYF
d_call: .; v_call: TRBV21-1; clone_size: .; j_call: TRBJ2-7; cdr3_nt: TGTGAATTCGGAGTACAGGCGTACTTC; cdr3_aa: CEFGVQAYF
d_call: .; v_call: TRBV6-2/TRBV6-3; clone_size: .; j_call: TRBJ1-1; cdr3_nt: TGTGCCAGCAGTTACGGCGGCTACACTGAAGCTTTCTTT; cdr3_aa: CASSYGGYTEAFF
d_call: TRBD1; v_call: TRBV20-1; clone_size: .; j_call: TRBJ1-3; cdr3_nt: TGCAGTGCTACCCCGACAGGGAGGGGAAACACCATATATTTT; cdr3_aa: CSATPTGRGNTIYF
d_call: .; v_call: TRBV25-1; clone_size: .; j_call: TRBJ1-1; cdr3_nt: TGTGCCAGCATGAGGCCGGGAGCGGGGCCTGAAGCTTTCTTT; cdr3_aa: CASMRPGAGPEAFF
d_call: .; v_call: TRBV10-2; clone_size: .; j_call: TRBJ1-3; cdr3_nt: TGCGCCAGCAGTGAGTCATCACTCTCTGGAAACACCATATATTTT; cdr3_aa: CASSESSLSGNTIYF
d_call: .; v_call: TRBV3-1; clone_size: .; j_call: TRBJ2-5; cdr3_nt: TGTGCCAGCAGCCAAGTGACGGGCCCGCAAGAGACCCAGTACTTC; cdr3_aa: CASSQVTGPQETQYF
d_call: TRBD1; v_call: TRBV15; clone_size: .; j_call: TRBJ1-5; cdr3_nt: TGTGCCACCAGCAGAGATTGGATAGCGCGGACAGGCCATGGTCAGCCCCAGCATTTT; cdr3_aa: CATSRDWIARTGHGQPQHF
d_call: TRBD2; v_call: TRBV5-1; clone_size: few; j_call: TRBJ2-5; cdr3_nt: TGCGCCAGCAGCTCAGGGACTAGCGTGGGTGGGACCCAGTACTTC; cdr3_aa: CASSSGTSVGGTQYF
d_call: TRBD1; v_call: TRBV4-1; clone_size: .; j_call: TRBJ2-5; cdr3_nt: TGCGCCAGCAGCCCGTACGGGACAGGGGGCGGTTCGGTGACCCAGTACTTC; cdr3_aa: CASSPYGTGGGSVTQYF